Listed here is a single TCR beta chain. Antigen unknown. The assay ran at deep level. Generated by immunoSEQ multiplex PCR, the TCRdb table keeps only in-frame clones and is missing some. The table shows hundreds of thousands of clones, with 95% to 96% occurring only once. These data come from a study of shared clonotypes between healthy human individuals. Whole-study findings and limits: Blood was the only sampled material, and tissue repertoires likely differ. Around 5% of naive CD4 clonotypes were common to a few donors. Relative to clonotypes present in all four donors, those not shared had lower generation probabilities.

CD45RO negativity and positive selection for CCR7 defined naive CD8 cells, a population that excluded terminally differentiated effector memory CD45RA+ cells. This CDR3 is built from 15 residues. V dropped 5 bases and J dropped 5; count of bases not matched to a gene: 11. Germline V gene lookup returns CDR1 SEHNR and CDR2 FQNEAQ (reference sequence). This sequence originates from a woman aged 25-40 years in good health. This chain uses TRBV7-9 with TRBJ1-1; 7 bases match TRBD1. Sequenced input: naive CD8+ T cells sorted from blood. The CDR3 bases are TGTGCCAGCAGCATACTTGGGACAGCGTGGACTGAAGCTTTCTTT. This codes for CASSILGTAWTEAFF.